This T cell receptor beta chain was documented in a study of CD8 T cells in ankylosing spondylitis. In this sample, this clonotype turned up many times. The antigen remains undetermined. Broader study findings: Prior literature has documented some motif variants in synovial fluid and blood from reactive arthritis.

TCRdb ran MiXCR on the 5' RACE reads and lists one entry per CDR3 protein. This sample carries about 190,000 distinct CDR3 sequences, 10% to 15% of them seen once, and the ten largest clones take approximately 11%. Germline-derived CDR1 and CDR2 are DFQATT and SNEGSKA (reference sequence). With 1 base removed from V and 1 base from J, the gap between germline ends came to 13 bases. The CDR3 totals 15 residues. The sequenced material came from blood, either unsorted or a sorted T cell fraction (not recorded which). V usage is TRBV20-1 and J usage is TRBJ1-1; a weak D match, TRBD1 (5 bases). This TCR was recovered from a female donor with ankylosing spondylitis or in good health (not recorded which). CDR3 sequence reads: CSARGRGRANTEAFF. The CDR3 DNA follows: TGCAGTGCTAGAGGGAGGGGCAGGGCGAACACTGAAGCTTTCTTT.